The 9 T cell receptor beta chains listed next were all sequenced from one sample in a study of blood T cells in healthy people across ages. Using a J-beta primer mix together with a sample-barcoded 5' primer, a second PCR was run for about 7 to 12 cycles. TCRdb used MiXCR to reprocess the 5' RACE reads, holding one entry per CDR3 protein. The profile shows roughly 1,500,000 distinct CDR3 sequences, around two fifths of them singletons. The sequenced sample consisted of blood. The receptors shown here come from a woman under 30 in good health.

V and J are TRBV6-1 and TRBJ1-2; possibly TRBD1 for D (5 bases). Deletions cut 6 bases from V and 4 bases from J, with 24 bases between. Germline V CDR1 and CDR2: MNHNS, SASEGT. The CDR3 has 17 residues. The CDR3 sequence is CASRLDRAGPRIYGYTF. CDR3 coding DNA: TGTGCCAGCAGGCTCGATCGAGCAGGGCCAAGAATCTATGGCTACACCTTC.

In regard to this clonotype: The junction does not match germline at one end; this may be a read error. The genes are TRBV25-1 and TRBJ2-7; perhaps TRBD2 as D (5 bases). The J call is doubtful: the DNA matches TRBJ2-5 better. Germline V gene data show CDR1 as MGHDK and CDR2 as SYGVNS. The CDR3 has 16 amino acids. CDR3 sequence: CAGSEDPDFRLETQYF. CDR3 nucleotides: TGTGCCGGCAGTGAGGACCCGGACTTCCGTCTAGAGACCCAGTACTTC.

V and J are TRBV20-1 and TRBJ2-1; 13 bases line up with TRBD2. The V gene's germline CDR1 is DFQATT and CDR2 SNEGSKA (reference sequence). Trimming at V came to 5 bases and at J to 10 bases, leaving 11 bases not matched to a gene. The CDR3 has 15 residues. This CDR3 is CSAPRLAGGAMEQFF. The CDR3 nucleotides read TGCAGTGCTCCGCGACTAGCGGGAGGAGCAATGGAGCAGTTCTTC.

In its sample, this clonotype was seen a few times. The chain has TRBV27 and TRBJ2-7, with 9 bases identical to TRBD2. After removal of 5 bases from V and 2 bases from J, the junction contained 10 bases not matched to a gene. Germline values: CDR1 MNHEY, CDR2 SMNVEV (reference sequence). The CDR3 runs 16 residues. The CDR3 loop is CASSLQAGGLTYEQYF. CDR3 bases: TGTGCCAGCAGTCTCCAAGCGGGGGGTCTAACCTACGAGCAGTACTTC.

This clonotype was detected once. The rearrangement joins TRBV11-2 to TRBJ2-1; D may correspond to TRBD1 or TRBD2 (5 bases each). This CDR3 region has 16 residues. From germline, CDR1 is SGHAT and CDR2 FQNNGV. V lost 2 bases to trimming and J lost 2 bases, with 13 bases between them. CDR3 loop: CASSLRGVGAYNEQFF. The CDR3 DNA reads as TGTGCCAGCAGCTTACGAGGGGTTGGTGCCTACAATGAGCAGTTCTTC.

This clonotype was counted at least ten times. The gene calls are TRBV10-3 and TRBJ2-7, with 7 bases aligning to TRBD2. The ends lost 7 bases at V and 3 bases at J; junction bases unmatched: 9. The germline gives CDR1 ENHRY, CDR2 SYGVKD. The CDR3 has 14 residues. The CDR3 is CAITGQGLYYEQYF. The CDR3 nucleotides are TGTGCCATCACAGGGCAGGGACTATACTACGAGCAGTACTTC.

There are a few counts of this clonotype. The CDR3 coding sequence is TGTGCCAGCAGTTTGTCGCGGGACCTAGTTCTAGGGGGCTACACCTTC. Translation gives CASSLSRDLVLGGYTF. The chain carries TRBV12-3 or TRBV12-4 and TRBJ1-2; a weak D match, TRBD1 (5 bases). Trimming cost V 3 bases and J 8 bases, with 22 bases left between them. This CDR3 contains 16 residues.

This clonotype was seen more than once but under ten times. The chain's CDR3 is CASSLKTGGANTEAFF. DNA of the CDR3: TGTGCCAGCAGTCTAAAAACAGGGGGCGCGAACACTGAAGCTTTCTTT. The rearrangement uses TRBV6-5 and TRBJ1-1, with 9 bases lining up with TRBD1. The CDR3 runs 16 residues. Germline CDR1 reads MNHEY; CDR2 reads SVGAGI. The V gene end was trimmed by 5 bases and the J gene end by 1 base; junction bases not matched to a gene: 8.

The chain recombines TRBV24-1 with TRBJ2-1; the match to TRBD2 covers 7 bases. Germline V CDR1 and CDR2: KGHDR, SFDVKD. The J segment lost 3 bases and the V segment lost 4 bases, leaving 5 bases of the junction unmatched. CDR3 size: 15 residues. The CDR3 coding sequence is TGTGCCACCAGTGAGGGCGGGAGTTACTACAATGAGCAGTTCTTC. It specifies CATSEGGSYYNEQFF.